This TCR beta chain was sequenced for a study of molecular identifiers for immune sequencing clone quantification. Study in general: Split five ways in replicates, RNA from roughly 20,000 or 100,000 naive CD8 cells had four portions sequenced. General study points: Spike-in Jurkat TCR RNA from a single cell reportedly registered among one million naive cells.

V lost 0 bases and J 5 bases, leaving 15 bases between the germline ends. Germline V gene lookup returns CDR1 SGHDT and CDR2 YYEEEE. The CDR3 totals 15 residues. Libraries of bulk TCR were made by previously described methods (with listed TCR primers). MiXCR was run by TCRdb on the PCR reads, yielding one entry per CDR3 protein. Seen here are some 320,000 distinct CDR3 sequences, around a fifth observed once, and the top ten hold over 0.7%. Sorting recovered naive CD8 T cells on a CD8+CD4-CCR7+CD45RA+ profile. This clonotype was detected many times. The antigen is undetermined. This receptor was taken from a human donor in good health. Some libraries in this study had Jurkat cell RNA spiked in. Sequencing was done on a sample of naive CD8+ T cells from blood, with Jurkat cell RNA spiked in. The subset here: FACS-sorted CD8+CD4-CCR7+CD45RA+ naive T cells. This chain joins TRBV5-6 and TRBJ2-7; D gene uncertain. The CDR3 DNA reads TGTGCCAGCAGCTTGGTTAATTCCGGAACCAACGAGCAGTACTTC. This translates into CASSLVNSGTNEQYF.